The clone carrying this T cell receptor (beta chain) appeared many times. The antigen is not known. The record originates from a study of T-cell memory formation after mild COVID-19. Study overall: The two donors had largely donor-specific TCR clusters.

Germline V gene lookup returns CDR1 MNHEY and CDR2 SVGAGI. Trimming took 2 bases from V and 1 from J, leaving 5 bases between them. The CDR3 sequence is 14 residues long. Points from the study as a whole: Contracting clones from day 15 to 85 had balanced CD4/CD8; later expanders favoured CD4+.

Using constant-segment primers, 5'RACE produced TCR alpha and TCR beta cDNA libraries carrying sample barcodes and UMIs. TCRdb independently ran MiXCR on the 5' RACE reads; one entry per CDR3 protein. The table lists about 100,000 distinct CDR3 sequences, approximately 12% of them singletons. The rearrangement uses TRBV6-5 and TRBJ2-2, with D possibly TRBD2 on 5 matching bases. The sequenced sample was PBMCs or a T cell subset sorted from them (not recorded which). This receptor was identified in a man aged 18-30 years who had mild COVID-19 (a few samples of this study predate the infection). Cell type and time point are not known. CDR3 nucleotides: TGTGCCAGCAGTTACGGGAGGAACACCGGGGAGCTGTTTTTT. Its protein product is CASSYGRNTGELFF.